Listed here is a single TCR beta chain. This receptor's antigen is unknown. Base qualities are not provided; no much larger clone lies one nucleotide away. The data were obtained in a study of T cell changes during pregnancy in multiple sclerosis (dated by TCRdb to the late 2010s). With respect to the entire study: The study examined how the T cell repertoire changed over the course of pregnancy in women with multiple sclerosis.

Libraries came from the immunoSEQ multiplex PCR assay. TCRdb re-hosts the immuneACCESS table, in-frame sequences only. Its copies lack some clones; in the studies checked, an unresolved V gene accounts for under half of them, and the cause for the rest is not known. The sample table contains 70,000 to 95,000 clones; only one count was recorded for roughly 91% of them. Just over 2.5% of the sample is in the top ten clones. From the cysteine up to the phenylalanine, the CDR3 has a length of 13 residues. Only CDR3 DNA is held: 39 bases, read in frame from base 1. The germline V gene (reference sequence) supplies CDR1 LNHDA and CDR2 SQIVND. Trimmed from V: 4 bases; trimmed from J: 6 bases; junction bases lacking a gene match: 1.

The sequence was collected from a female donor in good health, enrolled as a control in a pregnancy study. The material was peripheral blood, obtained after pregnancy. The chain is encoded by TRBV19 joined to TRBJ2-2; 8 central bases correspond to TRBD2. The nucleotide sequence reads as follows: TGTGCCAGTAGTACTAGCGGGTCCGGGGAGCTGTTTTTT. It translates to CASSTSGSGELFF.